The rows below give T cell receptor beta chains drawn from one sample of a study of identical twins. TCRdb redid the calling of the 5' RACE reads with MiXCR, one entry per CDR3 protein. The sample shows approximately 410,000 distinct CDR3 sequences, about a fifth of them seen only once. Source material: naive T cells sorted from blood. These receptor sequences come from a man between 45 and 60 years old in good health. Each CDR3 is given with its conserved first and last residue. A D gene is named only where the DNA matches it firmly. Clone size appears in some rows only: once, few, many, or a class for an expanded clone.

D	V	J	size	DNA	CDR3
.	TRBV15	TRBJ2-7	many	TGTGCCACCAGCAGAGATAGAGGGGGGACCTACGAGCAGTACTTC	CATSRDRGGTYEQYF
.	TRBV5-1	TRBJ1-1	few	TGCGCCAGCAGTAAATCCGATATCCCGGGCACTGAAGCTTTCTTT	CASSKSDIPGTEAFF
.	TRBV7-6	TRBJ2-1	.	TGTGCCAGCAGCTCAACGGGCCTCGGCGATGAGCAGTTCTTC	CASSSTGLGDEQFF
.	TRBV20-1	TRBJ2-4	many	TGCAGTGCTCAGAGGGACCAGGGGAAGCGGCAGTACTTC	CSAQRDQGKRQYF
.	TRBV3-1	TRBJ1-6	few	TGTGCCAGCAGCCAAGTTACGAACTCCTATAATTCACCCCTCCACTTT	CASSQVTNSYNSPLHF
TRBD2	TRBV7-2	TRBJ2-1	many	TGTGCCAGCACCTTTACCGGGACTAGTACCAATGAGCAGTTCTTC	CASTFTGTSTNEQFF
TRBD1	TRBV10-2	TRBJ2-4	.	TGCGCCAGCAGTGATGGGACAGGCGTCTCCTTAGCCAAAAACATTCAGTACTTC	CASSDGTGVSLAKNIQYF
TRBD2	TRBV4-2	TRBJ2-3	.	TGTGCCAGCAGCCAAGAGAGGGGTGGACTAGCTGAACATACGCAGTATTTT	CASSQERGGLAEHTQYF
.	TRBV29-1	TRBJ1-1	.	TGCAGCGTTGAAAAAGGGGCTGGAACTGAAGCTTTCTTT	CSVEKGAGTEAFF
TRBD2	TRBV4-1	TRBJ2-5	.	TGCGCCAGCAGCGTGCGACTAGCGGGGGGGAAAGAGACCCAGTACTTC	CASSVRLAGGKETQYF
.	TRBV20-1	TRBJ2-3	many	TGCAGTGAGAGGGCCTTCCCGGAGTCAGATACGCAGTATTTT	CSERAFPESDTQYF
.	TRBV4-2	TRBJ2-3	.	TGTGCCAGCAGCGTAGGAGACGTAACATTGGATACGCAGTATTTT	CASSVGDVTLDTQYF
.	TRBV29-1	TRBJ2-1	few	TGCAGCGTTGAAGACCTAAGGGGGGGAAGGCAGTTCTTC	CSVEDLRGGRQFF
TRBD1	TRBV4-3	TRBJ1-6	.	TGCGCCAGCAGCCAAGAACTTGGACAGGGGAATTCACCCCTCCACTTT	CASSQELGQGNSPLHF
.	TRBV6-1	TRBJ1-1	many	TGTGCCAGCAGTCAAACTGACACCTACGGGGCTGAAGCTTTCTTT	CASSQTDTYGAEAFF
TRBD1	TRBV12-3/TRBV12-4	TRBJ1-1	few	TGTGCCAGCAGACCCTACAGGGGGAGCACTGAAGCTTTCTTT	CASRPYRGSTEAFF
.	TRBV14	TRBJ2-7	.	TGTGCCAGCAGCCAAGGGCGAAAGGGGAACGAGCAGTACTTC	CASSQGRKGNEQYF
.	TRBV12-3/TRBV12-4	TRBJ2-5	.	TGTGCCAGCAGTCCACGACTAGAACGAGAGACCCAGTACTTC	CASSPRLERETQYF
TRBD1	TRBV7-2	TRBJ2-2	few	TGTGCCAGCAGCTTAGGGCAGGGGGAAACCGGGGAGCTGTTTTTT	CASSLGQGETGELFF
.	TRBV20-1	TRBJ2-7	few	TGCAGTGCTACCATGGGGCGGCCCTACGAGCAGTACTTC	CSATMGRPYEQYF